This is a list of T cell receptor beta chains from one sample in a study of technical replicates of blood from a few donors. The method was immunoSEQ multiplex PCR; TCRdb's version includes in-frame clones alone and lacks a portion of them. The data show fewer than 15,000 clones, 75% to 85% seen once. The specimen sequenced was PBMCs. The source is a human donor in good health. The CDR3 runs from the conserved cysteine through the conserved F or W. D genes are given only for firm matches. Some rows have no size entry. The others give once, few or many, or a class for an expanded clone.

J gene: TRBJ1-2
D gene: TRBD1
V gene: TRBV19
clone size: -
CDR3 DNA: TGTGCCAGTACCCCTGGGCACGGTCGGGACAGGAAGAACTATGGCTACACCTTC
CDR3 protein: CASTPGHGRDRKNYGYTF

J gene: TRBJ2-3
D gene: TRBD1
V gene: TRBV5-1
clone size: -
CDR3 DNA: TGCGCCAGCAGCATAGACAGGGGGCAAGATACGCAGTATTTT
CDR3 protein: CASSIDRGQDTQYF

J gene: TRBJ2-1
D gene: -
V gene: TRBV9
clone size: -
CDR3 DNA: TGTGCCAGCAGCGTCCGCCGGGCTCAGGGGCTCAATGAGCAGTTCTTC
CDR3 protein: CASSVRRAQGLNEQFF

J gene: TRBJ1-4
D gene: TRBD1
V gene: TRBV19
clone size: -
CDR3 DNA: TGTGCCAGTAGTCCCTGGACAGGCAATGAAAAACTGTTTTTT
CDR3 protein: CASSPWTGNEKLFF

J gene: TRBJ2-3
D gene: TRBD2
V gene: TRBV10-3
clone size: -
CDR3 DNA: TGTGCCACAGCTAGCGGCAGCACAGATACGCAGTATTTT
CDR3 protein: CATASGSTDTQYF

J gene: TRBJ2-3
D gene: TRBD1
V gene: TRBV7-6
clone size: -
CDR3 DNA: TGTGCCAGCACCAAGGGGGCGCAAACAGATACGCAGTATTTT
CDR3 protein: CASTKGAQTDTQYF

J gene: TRBJ2-2
D gene: TRBD2
V gene: TRBV28
clone size: once
CDR3 DNA: TGTGCCAGCAGTTTGCAGTGGCTAGCGGGAGAGGCCGGGGAGCTGTTTTTT
CDR3 protein: CASSLQWLAGEAGELFF

J gene: TRBJ2-5
D gene: TRBD1
V gene: TRBV25-1
clone size: -
CDR3 DNA: TGTGCCAGCAGTGAATATTTCGGGACAGGGGGCGCGGAGACCCAGTACTTC
CDR3 protein: CASSEYFGTGGAETQYF

J gene: TRBJ1-5
D gene: -
V gene: TRBV19
clone size: -
CDR3 DNA: TGTGCCAGTAGTAGCACAGGGTTGGGCAATCAGCCCCAGCATTTT
CDR3 protein: CASSSTGLGNQPQHF

J gene: TRBJ2-7
D gene: TRBD2
V gene: TRBV7-2
clone size: -
CDR3 DNA: TGTGCCAGCAGCTTCGGGACTAGGCGGCAGTACTTC
CDR3 protein: CASSFGTRRQYF

J gene: TRBJ1-5
D gene: -
V gene: TRBV15
clone size: -
CDR3 DNA: TGTGCCACCAGCAGCCAACAGGCCAATCAGCCCCAGCATTTT
CDR3 protein: CATSSQQANQPQHF

J gene: TRBJ2-3
D gene: -
V gene: TRBV4-2
clone size: -
CDR3 DNA: TGTGCCAGCAGCCAAGGTATGGGAGGCACAGATACGCAGTATTTT
CDR3 protein: CASSQGMGGTDTQYF

J gene: TRBJ2-1
D gene: -
V gene: TRBV14
clone size: -
CDR3 DNA: TGTGCCAGCAGCCAAAGTCGGAATGAGCAGTTCTTC
CDR3 protein: CASSQSRNEQFF

J gene: TRBJ2-3
D gene: TRBD2
V gene: TRBV4-1
clone size: -
CDR3 DNA: TGCGCCAGCAGCCAAGAAGGGCGGGAGCAAAATACGCAGTATTTT
CDR3 protein: CASSQEGREQNTQYF

J gene: TRBJ2-1
D gene: TRBD1
V gene: TRBV18
clone size: -
CDR3 DNA: TGTGCCAGCTCACCACGATTCGGGACAGGGGGTAAGAACAATGAGCAGTTCTTC
CDR3 protein: CASSPRFGTGGKNNEQFF

J gene: TRBJ1-1
D gene: -
V gene: TRBV5-1
clone size: -
CDR3 DNA: TGCGCCAGCAGCGCTCGGCGGTTTCAATCTGAAGCTTTCTTT
CDR3 protein: CASSARRFQSEAFF

J gene: TRBJ1-2
D gene: TRBD1
V gene: TRBV7-3
clone size: -
CDR3 DNA: TGTGCCAGCAGCCTACTACAGGGGAGAGACTACACCTTC
CDR3 protein: CASSLLQGRDYTF

J gene: TRBJ2-2
D gene: -
V gene: TRBV27
clone size: -
CDR3 DNA: TGTGCCAGCAGCGTAGCGAACACCGGGGAGCTGTTTTTT
CDR3 protein: CASSVANTGELFF

J gene: TRBJ2-7
D gene: TRBD2
V gene: TRBV15
clone size: -
CDR3 DNA: TGTGCCACCAGTCCCGGGACTAGCGGGAGGGCCTTACAGTACTTC
CDR3 protein: CATSPGTSGRALQYF

J gene: TRBJ1-1
D gene: -
V gene: TRBV19
clone size: -
CDR3 DNA: TGTGCCAGTAGAGGGGGAGTCCCTGAAGCTTTCTTT
CDR3 protein: CASRGGVPEAFF

J gene: TRBJ2-1
D gene: -
V gene: TRBV7-9
clone size: once
CDR3 DNA: TGTGCCAGCAGCTTAGCTATGGGGCGCGAAAATGAGCAGTTCTTC
CDR3 protein: CASSLAMGRENEQFF

J gene: TRBJ2-4
D gene: -
V gene: TRBV2
clone size: -
CDR3 DNA: TGTGCCAGCAGTGACAACACCATAGCCGAAAACATTCAGTACTTC
CDR3 protein: CASSDNTIAENIQYF